The 21 T cell receptor beta chains presented below share a single source sample, sequenced in a study of OX40 agonist ivuxolimab in advanced cancers. The library was obtained by the immunoSEQ multiplex PCR assay. TCRdb holds this immuneACCESS table with in-frame rearrangements only. Some clones are missing; in checked studies, unresolved V genes explain under half, and the rest has no known cause. For this sample there are about 130,000 clones; 93% appear just once. Of the sample, roughly 1% falls within the top ten clones. Material: CD4+ or CD8+ T cells sorted from blood, obtained in a trial of the OX40 agonist ivuxolimab. The source of these receptors is an adult with an advanced solid tumor such as melanoma, head and neck, liver or kidney cancer.

In DNA, the CDR3 is TGTGCCAGCTCACCGATGACAGGGGCGGATGAGCAGTACTTC. This gives the protein CASSPMTGADEQYF. The chain uses TRBV18 and TRBJ2-7; 8 positions agree with TRBD1. CDR1 KGHSH and CDR2 LQKENI come from the germline V gene. Trimming removed 3 bases from V and 7 bases from J; junction bases left unmatched: 8. CDR3 size: 14 residues.

J is TRBJ2-6 and V is TRBV7-9; D may be TRBD2 (6 bases). This CDR3 comprises 17 residues. The germline V gene encodes CDR1 SEHNR and CDR2 FQNEAQ (reference sequence). V was shortened by 5 bases and J by 0 bases, with 14 bases between the two germline ends. The CDR3 reads CASSPRVGSSGANVLTF. The CDR3 bases are TGTGCCAGCAGCCCCCGAGTCGGGAGCTCTGGGGCCAACGTCCTGACTTTC.

The rearrangement joins TRBV7-9 to TRBJ2-5; perhaps D is TRBD1 or TRBD2 (5 bases each). The V gene's germline CDR1 is SEHNR and CDR2 FQNEAQ (reference sequence). V was clipped by 2 bases and J by 2 bases, with 12 bases between them. CDR3 length equals 15 residues. The CDR3 spells CASSLRGGLQETQYF. The CDR3 coding sequence is TGTGCCAGCAGCTTAAGGGGCGGGTTACAAGAGACCCAGTACTTC.

This clone was detected a few times. J is TRBJ2-7 and V is TRBV6-5; D may be TRBD2 (5 bases). This CDR3 has 15 amino acids. Germline values: CDR1 MNHEY, CDR2 SVGAGI. Trimming took off 2 bases at V and 3 bases at J, with 14 bases between the two ends. CDR3 bases: TGTGCCAGCAGTTACAGAGGGTTGGAACGCTACGAGCAGTACTTC. It is translated as CASSYRGLERYEQYF.

The V call is TRBV20-1, the J call TRBJ1-2; D remains ambiguous. The CDR3 runs 11 residues. Germline V gene lookup returns CDR1 DFQATT and CDR2 SNEGSKA (reference sequence). The V gene lost 6 bases and the J gene lost 6 bases, with 11 bases spanning the gap. The CDR3 spells CSAPSNDGYTF. CDR3 nucleotides: TGCAGTGCCCCTTCCAATGATGGCTACACCTTC.

The chain carries TRBV28 and TRBJ1-2; D is unresolved. The germline CDR1 and CDR2 sequences are MDHEN and SYDVKM. The CDR3 consists of 11 residues. Trimming took 6 bases from V and 2 from J, leaving 4 bases between them. The CDR3 DNA reads as TGTGCCAGCAGCTTAAACTATGGCTACACCTTC. Protein: CASSLNYGYTF.

The chain combines TRBV7-9 with TRBJ2-7; 8 nucleotides line up with TRBD2. This CDR3 spans 16 amino acids. The V gene's germline CDR1 is SEHNR and CDR2 FQNEAQ (reference sequence). V was pared by 1 base and J by 5 bases, with 10 bases of the junction left unmatched. The CDR3 is CASSLGSSGSSHEQYF. The CDR3 DNA reads as TGTGCCAGCAGCTTAGGGTCCAGCGGGAGTTCCCACGAGCAGTACTTC. The full variable domain, its missing parts supplied by reference TRBV7-9 and TRBJ2-7, is DTGVSQNPRHKITKRGQNVTFRCDPISEHNRLYWYRQTLGQGPEFLTYFQNEAQLEKSRLLSDRFSAERPKGSFSTLEIQRTEQGDSAMYLCASSLGSSGSSHEQYFGPGTRLTVT.

This chain joins TRBV5-4 and TRBJ1-2, with D perhaps matching TRBD1 (5 bases). CDR1 SGHNT and CDR2 YYREEE come from the germline V gene (reference sequence). V lost 4 bases and J lost 8, with 15 bases in between. The CDR3 is made up of 13 amino acids. CDR3 in DNA: TGTGCCAGCAGCCTGGTCCAGGGATGGGGCTACACCTTC. This translates into CASSLVQGWGYTF.

J is TRBJ1-1 and V is TRBV7-9; TRBD1 might be the D (6 bases). V was cut by 1 base and J by 10 bases, with 13 bases left in between. This CDR3 is built from 13 residues. CDR1 is SEHNR and CDR2 is FQNEAQ in the germline V gene (reference sequence). The CDR3 DNA follows: TGTGCCAGCAGCTTAGGGGGCCAGGGGAGAGCTTTCTTT. It codes for CASSLGGQGRAFF.

The chain links TRBV28 to TRBJ2-5; TRBD2 is a possible D gene (5 bases). Germline assignment: CDR1 MDHEN and CDR2 SYDVKM. The V gene lost 6 bases and the J gene lost 3 bases, with 11 bases spanning the gap. The CDR3 has 13 residues. The DNA for the CDR3 is TGTGCCAGCAGAAGGGCCGGGGAAGAGACCCAGTACTTC. It encodes CASRRAGEETQYF.

This sequence joins TRBV7-2 and TRBJ1-4; D is unresolved. Germline-derived CDR1 and CDR2 are SGHTA and FQGNSA. Trimming shortened V by 8 bases and J by 8 bases, and 15 bases separated the two germline ends. This CDR3 is built from 13 residues. In DNA form, the CDR3 reads TGTGCCAGCGTCGCGGGATTCGGAGAAAAACTGTTTTTT. It encodes CASVAGFGEKLFF.

The J gene is TRBJ1-2, the V gene TRBV6-1; TRBD1 is a possible D gene (5 bases). CDR3 length equals 15 residues. V lost 7 bases and J lost 0, with 15 bases in between. Germline CDR1 and CDR2: MNHNS and SASEGT. This chain's CDR3 is CASIARGRSNYGYTF. CDR3 DNA sequence: TGTGCCAGCATCGCCCGGGGCCGGTCTAACTATGGCTACACCTTC.

As DNA, the CDR3 is TGTGCCAGCAGTTTACCGGGACAGGGGTATCGTGGGCAGTACTTC. It is translated as CASSLPGQGYRGQYF. The chain links TRBV28 to TRBJ2-7; 10 nucleotides align to TRBD1. Trimming cost V 2 bases and J 9 bases; bases outside gene matches: 10. Germline V gene data show CDR1 as MDHEN and CDR2 as SYDVKM. This CDR3 is 15 amino acids long.

The chain links TRBV7-8 to TRBJ1-2; D might be TRBD1 (5 bases). V dropped 0 bases and J dropped 7 bases, with 15 bases sitting between them. This CDR3 comprises 15 residues. The germline CDR1 and CDR2 sequences are SGHVS and FQNEAQ. The CDR3 region has the DNA TGTGCCAGCAGCTTAGCTCCAGGGCGCTCCGTTGGCTACACCTTC. This sequence encodes CASSLAPGRSVGYTF.

Note on this clone: Its ends do not fully match the called genes, so a read error is possible. J is TRBJ2-5 and V is TRBV27; D is possibly TRBD1 (6 bases). Germline values: CDR1 MNHEY, CDR2 SMNVEV (reference sequence). This CDR3 is 14 amino acids long. DNA for the CDR3: TGTGCCAGCAGTTTAACTTCGCAGACAGGCTCCCTTAACTTC. It codes for CASSLTSQTGSLNF.

J is TRBJ1-3 and V is TRBV9; the match to TRBD1 covers 11 bases. CDR1 and CDR2 from the germline V gene are SGDLS and YYNGEE. There are 16 residues in the CDR3. The trim removed 4 bases at V and 4 bases at J, leaving 7 bases unmatched. The CDR3 loop reads CASSLWDRGFGNTIYF. The CDR3, as DNA: TGTGCCAGCAGCCTATGGGACAGGGGGTTCGGAAACACCATATATTTT.

The V and J genes are TRBV2 and TRBJ1-2; 10 bases map to TRBD1. Germline-derived CDR1 and CDR2 are SNHLY and FYNNEI. V dropped 8 bases and J dropped 4; count of bases not matched to a gene: 7. The CDR3 loop spans 14 amino acids. In nucleotides, the CDR3 is TGTGCCAGCGGGAGACAGGGGGCCTCCTATGGCTACACCTTC. This codes for CASGRQGASYGYTF.

The chain joins TRBV19 to TRBJ1-3, with D possibly TRBD1 on 6 matching bases. The CDR3 consists of 15 residues. The V end was cut by 6 bases, the J end by 1 base, with 13 bases between. Germline loops: CDR1 LNHDA, CDR2 SQIVND (reference sequence). CDR3 sequence: CASSHYRVSGNTIYF. CDR3 in DNA: TGTGCCAGTAGCCACTACAGGGTATCTGGAAACACCATATATTTT.

V gene TRBV2 combines with J gene TRBJ2-5; TRBD2 matches at 7 bases. This CDR3 has 14 amino acids. J lost 6 bases, V lost 3 bases, and 7 bases had no gene match. CDR1 SNHLY and CDR2 FYNNEI come from the germline V gene. The CDR3 is CASSDSAGEKTQYF. As DNA, the CDR3 is TGTGCCAGCAGTGACTCGGCGGGAGAAAAGACCCAGTACTTC. Supplemented by reference TRBV2 and TRBJ2-5, the full variable domain reads EPEVTQTPSHQVTQMGQEVILRCVPISNHLYFYWYRQILGQKVEFLVSFYNNEISEKSEIFDDQFSVERPDGSNFTLKIRSTKLEDSAMYFCASSDSAGEKTQYFGPGTRLLVL.

V usage is TRBV6-5 and J usage is TRBJ1-2; D not certain. Trimming cost V 2 bases and J 7 bases, with 8 bases left between them. The CDR3 totals 12 residues. The germline CDR1 and CDR2 sequences are MNHEY and SVGAGI. The CDR3 is CASSYGRIGYTF. The CDR3 region has the DNA TGTGCCAGCAGTTACGGCAGGATTGGCTACACCTTC.

The chain joins TRBV7-9 to TRBJ1-2; 10 nucleotides align to TRBD1. This CDR3 comprises 16 residues. Germline trimming cut 7 bases from V and 2 bases from J; bases unmatched to any gene: 10. Germline V CDR1 and CDR2: SEHNR, FQNEAQ (reference sequence). CDR3 coding DNA: TGTGCCAGCACAAATAGGCGGGACAGGGGCAACTATGGCTACACCTTC. It is translated as CASTNRRDRGNYGYTF.